The 26 T cell receptor beta chains below come from one sample, sequenced in a study of identical twins. In TCRdb, the 5' RACE reads were re-called with MiXCR into one record per CDR3 protein. The sample yields 350,000 to 450,000 distinct CDR3 sequences, roughly 18% seen once. The sequenced sample consisted of naive T cells sorted from blood. These receptors all come from a man aged 45-65 years in good health.

The V and J genes are TRBV7-2 and TRBJ1-5; 7 bases match TRBD1. Trimming took 4 bases from V and 5 from J; bases not matched to a gene: 8. Germline V gene sequence: CDR1 SGHTA, CDR2 FQGNSA. This CDR3 has 15 residues. CDR3 loop: CASSSMTGRDQPQHF. CDR3 nucleotides: TGTGCCAGCAGCTCTATGACAGGGAGAGATCAGCCCCAGCATTTT.

The V gene is TRBV12-3 or TRBV12-4, the J gene TRBJ1-6; tentative D call: TRBD1 (6 bases). The CDR3 sequence is 13 residues long. Trimming left V 8 bases short and J 18 bases short, with 23 bases between. DNA for the CDR3: TGTGCCAGCGGCCGGGACACGGTCGGGGGCGCCCACTTT. This translates into CASGRDTVGGAHF.

This clonotype was picked up many times. The genes are TRBV20-1 and TRBJ1-2; 10 nucleotides line up with TRBD1. This CDR3 has 13 residues. Germline CDR1 is DFQATT and CDR2 is SNEGSKA (reference sequence). Trimming cost V 3 bases and J 6 bases; bases outside gene matches: 4. The CDR3 bases are TGCAGTGCTAGCCCTGGGACAGGGGATGGCTACACCTTC. Translating gives CSASPGTGDGYTF.

This clonotype was seen repeatedly, ten times or more. V usage is TRBV11-2 and J usage is TRBJ2-2; unclear D gene. The germline CDR1 and CDR2 sequences are SGHAT and FQNNGV. The V and J ends lost 1 base and 4 bases respectively, with 4 bases between them. The CDR3 sequence is 13 residues long. CDR3 bases: TGTGCCAGCAGCTTAGTCGTCACCGGGGAGCTGTTTTTT. Translation: CASSLVVTGELFF.

J is TRBJ1-1 and V is TRBV28; D remains ambiguous. CDR1 and CDR2 from the germline V gene are MDHEN and SYDVKM. Trimming removed 3 bases from V and 12 bases from J, with 11 bases in between. The CDR3 runs 11 residues. The CDR3 loop is CASSLASATFF. In DNA form, the CDR3 reads TGTGCCAGCAGTTTGGCCAGTGCGACTTTCTTT. Variable domain in full (rest from reference TRBV28 and TRBJ1-1): DVKVTQSSRYLVKRTGEKVFLECVQDMDHENMFWYRQDPGLGLRLIYFSYDVKMKEKGDIPEGYSVSREKKERFSLILESASTNQTSMYLCASSLASATFFGQGTRLTVV.

This clonotype came up many times. This CDR3 reads CAISEPLGSYTF. The CDR3 coding sequence is TGTGCCATCAGTGAGCCTTTGGGAAGCTACACCTTC. The V and J genes are TRBV10-3 and TRBJ1-2, with no clear D. Trimming removed 2 bases from V and 9 bases from J, with 10 bases in between. This CDR3 region has 12 residues. Germline values: CDR1 ENHRY, CDR2 SYGVKD.

This clonotype has ten or more counts. V and J are TRBV28 and TRBJ2-5; TRBD1 aligns across 10 bases. Germline CDR1 reads MDHEN; CDR2 reads SYDVKM. The CDR3 length is 15 residues. V trimming: 6 bases; J trimming: 4 bases; junction bases outside the gene matches: 8. CDR3 coding DNA: TGTGCCAGCAGCCCCGGGACAGGGGATAGAGAGACCCAGTACTTC. Translated: CASSPGTGDRETQYF. Together with reference TRBV28 and TRBJ2-5, the CDR3 gives the full variable domain: DVKVTQSSRYLVKRTGEKVFLECVQDMDHENMFWYRQDPGLGLRLIYFSYDVKMKEKGDIPEGYSVSREKKERFSLILESASTNQTSMYLCASSPGTGDRETQYFGPGTRLLVL.

This clonotype was recorded at least ten times. This rearrangement joins TRBV12-3 or TRBV12-4 to TRBJ2-1, with D possibly matching TRBD2 (5 bases). V lost 5 bases and J lost 8, with 16 bases in between. The CDR3 is 14 residues long. Here the CDR3 reads CASSLPGGFYEQFF. The DNA of the CDR3 is TGTGCCAGCAGTCTCCCCGGCGGGTTTTATGAGCAGTTCTTC.

In its sample, this clonotype was seen many times. This chain connects TRBV20-1 to TRBJ2-7; 10 nucleotides agree with TRBD2. CDR1 and CDR2 (germline): DFQATT, SNEGSKA (reference sequence). The CDR3 runs to 13 residues. With V trimmed by 5 bases and J by 0 bases, 1 base remained unmatched. DNA for the CDR3: TGCAGTGCTTTAGCGGGAGGCTCCTACGAGCAGTACTTC. Protein sequence: CSALAGGSYEQYF.

This clonotype has a handful of counts. This sequence joins TRBV7-9 and TRBJ2-7; unclear D gene. This CDR3 has 14 amino acids. Germline V gene data show CDR1 as SEHNR and CDR2 as FQNEAQ (reference sequence). Trimming cost V 4 bases and J 6 bases, with 16 bases left between them. The CDR3 nucleotides are TGTGCCAGCAGCTCCCTGGTGGGGTTCCCCGAGCAGTACTTC. This gives the protein CASSSLVGFPEQYF.

This clonotype has a handful of counts. The CDR3 coding sequence is TGTGCCAGCAGTATCCAGGGGGTCACCGGGGAGCTGTTTTTT. Its protein is CASSIQGVTGELFF. The chain has TRBV12-3 or TRBV12-4 and TRBJ2-2; 7 positions match TRBD1. This CDR3 comprises 14 residues. The trim removed 5 bases at V and 4 bases at J, leaving 4 bases unmatched.

This clonotype was picked up many times. The chain carries TRBV4-3 and TRBJ1-6; D not certain. This CDR3 is built from 14 residues. The V end was cut by 0 bases, the J end by 6 bases, with 6 bases between. Germline V CDR1 and CDR2: LGHNA, YSLEER. The CDR3 coding sequence is TGCGCCAGCAGCCAAGAACGGATTAATTCACCCCTCCACTTT. Protein: CASSQERINSPLHF.

This clonotype has only a few counts. V gene TRBV20-1 combines with J gene TRBJ1-2, with D possibly matching TRBD1 (5 bases). The CDR3 is made up of 15 amino acids. V was trimmed by 0 bases and J by 6 bases, leaving 17 bases between them. Germline values: CDR1 DFQATT, CDR2 SNEGSKA (reference sequence). The CDR3 DNA is TGCAGTGCTAGAGATGCGGGGCTCAGAGGTCATGGCTACACCTTC. Residues: CSARDAGLRGHGYTF.

The table lists this clonotype with a few counts. This chain connects TRBV29-1 to TRBJ2-5; no clear D. The V end was cut by 7 bases, the J end by 1 base, with 13 bases between. Germline V lookup: CDR1 SQVTM, CDR2 ANQGSEA. The CDR3 covers 13 residues. CDR3 in amino acids: CSASQPGQETQYF. CDR3 nucleotide sequence: TGCAGCGCCTCGCAACCGGGCCAAGAGACCCAGTACTTC.

This clonotype was observed at least ten times. This rearrangement joins TRBV12-3 or TRBV12-4 to TRBJ2-3; 7 bases match TRBD2. CDR3 length: 15 residues. The J segment lost 1 base and the V segment lost 7 bases, leaving 8 bases of the junction unmatched. In nucleotides, the CDR3 is TGTGCCAGCACCAATAGCGGGCCCCGCACAGATACGCAGTATTTT. Its translation is CASTNSGPRTDTQYF.

The rearrangement links TRBV6-1 to TRBJ2-1; 10 bases match TRBD1. This CDR3 is built from 16 residues. The germline V gene encodes CDR1 MNHNS and CDR2 SASEGT. With 6 bases clipped from V and 9 bases from J, the junction kept 14 bases outside the gene matches. DNA of the CDR3: TGTGCCAGCAGCCCGACAGGGGGCGACAGTTGGGGTGAGCAGTTCTTC. This gives the protein CASSPTGGDSWGEQFF.

This clonotype was counted many times. The chain couples TRBV20-1 to TRBJ2-2; TRBD2 agrees at 11 bases. The CDR3 is 16 residues long. Germline V gene sequence: CDR1 DFQATT, CDR2 SNEGSKA (reference sequence). V lost 3 bases, J lost 5 bases, and 8 bases stayed unmatched. The CDR3 sequence: CSASIAGGPRTGELFF. The CDR3 DNA reads as TGCAGTGCTAGTATAGCGGGAGGGCCTAGGACCGGGGAGCTGTTTTTT.

Ten or more counts support this clonotype. The chain carries TRBV5-1 and TRBJ2-7, with 9 bases matching TRBD1. V lost 0 bases, J lost 1 base, and 2 bases stayed unmatched. Germline CDR1 reads SGHRS; CDR2 reads YFSETQ. This CDR3 region has 15 residues. CDR3: CASSLEGQGSYEQYF. The CDR3 DNA follows: TGCGCCAGCAGCTTGGAGGGACAGGGATCCTACGAGCAGTACTTC.

This clonotype was picked up many times. The V and J genes are TRBV12-3 or TRBV12-4 and TRBJ2-6, with 7 bases matching TRBD2. The CDR3 is 15 amino acids. J was trimmed by 2 bases and V by 4 bases; bases with no gene match: 2. As DNA, the CDR3 is TGTGCCAGCAGTTCTCGGGGGGCTGGGGCCAACGTCCTGACTTTC. As protein: CASSSRGAGANVLTF.

The chain employs TRBV12-3 or TRBV12-4 and TRBJ2-5; 9 positions match TRBD1. The CDR3 is 14 residues long. After removal of 6 bases from V and 5 bases from J, the junction contained 7 bases not matched to a gene. Here the CDR3 reads CASSNRGPPETQYF. The CDR3 bases are TGTGCCAGCAGCAACAGGGGGCCCCCTGAGACCCAGTACTTC.

The V call is TRBV12-3 or TRBV12-4, the J call TRBJ2-6; 7 nucleotides align to TRBD2. This CDR3 has 18 amino acids. The V segment lost 2 bases and the J segment 3 bases; nucleotides outside the gene matches: 10. In DNA form, the CDR3 reads TGTGCCAGCAGTTTAATCGGTACGGGGGGTGGTGGGGCCAACGTCCTGACTTTC. Its translation: CASSLIGTGGGGANVLTF.

The rearrangement uses TRBV5-1 and TRBJ1-6; 8 bases align to TRBD1. In germline, CDR1 is SGHRS, CDR2 YFSETQ. This CDR3 is 14 amino acids long. Trimming removed 4 bases from V and 10 bases from J; junction bases left unmatched: 7. The CDR3 loop reads CASSLGQGISPLHF. CDR3 in DNA: TGCGCCAGCAGCCTCGGACAGGGCATCTCACCCCTCCACTTT.

This clonotype has at least ten counts. The chain recombines TRBV6-1 with TRBJ2-1; 14 bases line up with TRBD2. The CDR3 extends over 15 amino acids. Germline CDR1 reads MNHNS; CDR2 reads SASEGT. Unmatched junction bases numbered 5, after V lost 6 bases and J lost 7 bases. The CDR3 is CASSTGTSGGNEQFF. The CDR3 DNA is TGTGCCAGCAGCACCGGGACTAGCGGGGGAAATGAGCAGTTCTTC.

This clonotype was counted ten times or more. A junction boundary mismatches the germline segment, possibly from a read error. The chain links TRBV20-1 to TRBJ1-1; the D is unclear. CDR1 DFQATT and CDR2 SNEGSKA come from the germline V gene (reference sequence). This CDR3 has 12 residues. CDR3 region: CSAPFIGPEVFF. The DNA for the CDR3 is TGCAGTGCCCCCTTCATTGGACCTGAAGTTTTCTTT.

The V call is TRBV6-1, the J call TRBJ2-3; tentative D call: TRBD1 (5 bases). CDR3 length: 13 amino acids. CDR1 and CDR2 (germline): MNHNS, SASEGT. Trimming removed 4 bases from V and 4 bases from J, with 9 bases in between. In DNA form, the CDR3 reads TGTGCCAGCAGTGCCTACAGGCCAGATACGCAGTATTTT. This encodes CASSAYRPDTQYF.

This clonotype appeared a few times. The chain carries TRBV20-1 and TRBJ2-1, with 10 bases matching TRBD2. The CDR3 length is 12 residues. Germline V lookup: CDR1 DFQATT, CDR2 SNEGSKA (reference sequence). V lost 5 bases and J lost 8; bases outside the gene matches: 3. The chain's CDR3 is CSAATSGDEQFF. The CDR3 nucleotides are TGCAGTGCTGCCACTAGCGGGGATGAGCAGTTCTTC.